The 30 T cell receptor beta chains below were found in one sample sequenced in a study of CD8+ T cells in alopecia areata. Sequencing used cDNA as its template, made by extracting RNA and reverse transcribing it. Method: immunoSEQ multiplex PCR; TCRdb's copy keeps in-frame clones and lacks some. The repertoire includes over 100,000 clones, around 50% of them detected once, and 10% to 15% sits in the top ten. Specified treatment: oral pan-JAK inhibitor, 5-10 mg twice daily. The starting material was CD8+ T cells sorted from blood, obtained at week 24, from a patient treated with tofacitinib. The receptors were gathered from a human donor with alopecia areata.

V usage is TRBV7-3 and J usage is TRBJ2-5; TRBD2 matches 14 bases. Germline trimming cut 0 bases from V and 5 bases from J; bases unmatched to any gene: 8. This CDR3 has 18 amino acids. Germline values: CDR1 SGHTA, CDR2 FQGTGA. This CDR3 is CASSLTPAWTSGGETQYF. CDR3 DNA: TGTGCCAGCAGCTTAACCCCCGCTTGGACTAGCGGGGGGGAGACCCAGTACTTC.

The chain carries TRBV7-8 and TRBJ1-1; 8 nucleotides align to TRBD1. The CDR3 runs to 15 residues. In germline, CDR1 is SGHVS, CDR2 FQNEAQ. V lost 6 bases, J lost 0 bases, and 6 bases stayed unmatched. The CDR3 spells CASRPLQGVNTEAFF. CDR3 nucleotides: TGTGCCAGCAGGCCCCTACAGGGGGTGAACACTGAAGCTTTCTTT.

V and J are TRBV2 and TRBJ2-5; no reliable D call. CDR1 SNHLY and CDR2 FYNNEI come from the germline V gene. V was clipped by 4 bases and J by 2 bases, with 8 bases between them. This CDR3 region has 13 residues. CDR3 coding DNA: TGTGCCAGCAGTGTAGGGAATCAAGAGACCCAGTACTTC. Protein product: CASSVGNQETQYF. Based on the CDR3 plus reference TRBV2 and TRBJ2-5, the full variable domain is EPEVTQTPSHQVTQMGQEVILRCVPISNHLYFYWYRQILGQKVEFLVSFYNNEISEKSEIFDDQFSVERPDGSNFTLKIRSTKLEDSAMYFCASSVGNQETQYFGPGTRLLVL.

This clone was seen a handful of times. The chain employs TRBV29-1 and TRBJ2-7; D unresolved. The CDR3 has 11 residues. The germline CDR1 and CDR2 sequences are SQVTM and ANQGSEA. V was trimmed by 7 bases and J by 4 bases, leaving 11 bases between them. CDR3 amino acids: CSAIQNYEQYF. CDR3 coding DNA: TGCAGCGCTATACAGAATTACGAGCAGTACTTC.

This CDR3 is CAISASSQRNYEQYF. In nucleotides, the CDR3 is TGTGCCATCAGTGCTAGCAGCCAACGGAACTACGAGCAGTACTTC. The chain carries TRBV10-3 and TRBJ2-7, with a weak D call TRBD2 (5 bases). Germline CDR1 reads ENHRY; CDR2 reads SYGVKD. Trimming cost V 4 bases and J 3 bases, with 16 bases left between them. This CDR3 is built from 15 residues.

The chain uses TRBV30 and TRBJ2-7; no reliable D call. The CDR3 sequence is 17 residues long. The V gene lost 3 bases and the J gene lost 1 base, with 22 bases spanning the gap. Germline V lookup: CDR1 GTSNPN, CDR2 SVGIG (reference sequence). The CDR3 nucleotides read TGTGCCTGGAGCACCCTAATTCGGCGGCCGGAGTCCTACGAGCAGTACTTC. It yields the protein CAWSTLIRRPESYEQYF.

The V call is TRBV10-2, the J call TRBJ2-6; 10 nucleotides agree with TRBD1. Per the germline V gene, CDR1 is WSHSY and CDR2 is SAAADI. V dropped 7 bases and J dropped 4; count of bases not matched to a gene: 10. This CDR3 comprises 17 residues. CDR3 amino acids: CASIPGQGSLGANVLTF. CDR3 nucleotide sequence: TGCGCCAGCATTCCGGGACAGGGGAGCTTAGGGGCCAACGTCCTGACTTTC.

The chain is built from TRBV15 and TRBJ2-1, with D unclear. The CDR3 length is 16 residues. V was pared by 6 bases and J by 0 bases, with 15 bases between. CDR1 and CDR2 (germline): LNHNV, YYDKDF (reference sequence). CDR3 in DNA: TGTGCCACCAGAGAGACGGGCAAAAGCTCCTACAATGAGCAGTTCTTC. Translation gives CATRETGKSSYNEQFF.

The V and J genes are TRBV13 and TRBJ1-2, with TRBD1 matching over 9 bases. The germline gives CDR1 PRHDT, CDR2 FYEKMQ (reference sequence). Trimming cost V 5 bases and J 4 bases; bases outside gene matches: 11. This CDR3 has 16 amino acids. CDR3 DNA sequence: TGTGCCAGCAGCACCCTGACAGGGGGGCCCGCCTATGGCTACACCTTC. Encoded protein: CASSTLTGGPAYGYTF.

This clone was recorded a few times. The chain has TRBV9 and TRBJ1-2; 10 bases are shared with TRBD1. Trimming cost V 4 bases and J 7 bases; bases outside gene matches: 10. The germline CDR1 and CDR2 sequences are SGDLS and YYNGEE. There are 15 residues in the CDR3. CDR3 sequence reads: CASSSPGTGVRGYTF. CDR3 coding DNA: TGTGCCAGCAGCAGCCCCGGGACAGGGGTGCGTGGCTACACCTTC.

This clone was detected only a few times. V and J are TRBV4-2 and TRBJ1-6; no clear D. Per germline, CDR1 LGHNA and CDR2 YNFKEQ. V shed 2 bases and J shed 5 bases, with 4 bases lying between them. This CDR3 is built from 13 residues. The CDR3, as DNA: TGTGCCAGCAGCCAACAAGATAATTCACCCCTCCACTTT. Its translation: CASSQQDNSPLHF.

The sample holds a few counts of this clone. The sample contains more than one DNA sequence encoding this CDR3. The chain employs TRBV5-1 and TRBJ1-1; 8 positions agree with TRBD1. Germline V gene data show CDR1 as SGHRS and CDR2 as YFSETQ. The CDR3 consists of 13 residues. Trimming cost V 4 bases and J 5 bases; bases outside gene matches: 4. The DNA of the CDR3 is TGCGCCAGCAGCCTTACAGGGGGAACTGAAGCTTTCTTT. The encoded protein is CASSLTGGTEAFF.

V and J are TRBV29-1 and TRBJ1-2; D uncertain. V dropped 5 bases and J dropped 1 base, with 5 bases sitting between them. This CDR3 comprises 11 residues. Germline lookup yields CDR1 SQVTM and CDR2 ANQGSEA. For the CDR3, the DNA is TGCAGCGTTCCAGTTAACTATGGCTACACCTTC. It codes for CSVPVNYGYTF.

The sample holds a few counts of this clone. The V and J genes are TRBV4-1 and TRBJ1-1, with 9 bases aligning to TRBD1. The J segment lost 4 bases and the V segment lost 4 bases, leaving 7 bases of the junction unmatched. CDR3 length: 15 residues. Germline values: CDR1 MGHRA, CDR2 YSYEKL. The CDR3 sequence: CASSREQGAITEAFF. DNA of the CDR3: TGCGCCAGCAGCCGAGAACAGGGGGCGATCACTGAAGCTTTCTTT.

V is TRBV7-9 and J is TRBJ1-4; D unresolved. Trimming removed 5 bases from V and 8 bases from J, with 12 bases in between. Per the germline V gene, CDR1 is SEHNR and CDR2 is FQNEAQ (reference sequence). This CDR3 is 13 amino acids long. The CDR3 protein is CASSQAAGEKLFF. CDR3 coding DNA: TGTGCCAGCAGCCAGGCGGCGGGGGAAAAACTGTTTTTT. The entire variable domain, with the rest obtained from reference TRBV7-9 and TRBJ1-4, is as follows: DTGVSQNPRHKITKRGQNVTFRCDPISEHNRLYWYRQTLGQGPEFLTYFQNEAQLEKSRLLSDRFSAERPKGSFSTLEIQRTEQGDSAMYLCASSQAAGEKLFFGSGTQLSVL.

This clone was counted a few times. Written as DNA, the CDR3 is TGCGCCAGCAGCCCAGGACCTGGCCTCTCCTACGAGCAGTACTTC. Protein sequence: CASSPGPGLSYEQYF. The chain has TRBV4-1 and TRBJ2-7; no clear D gene. The CDR3 loop spans 15 amino acids. V was clipped by 4 bases and J by 0 bases, with 13 bases between them. Per the germline V gene, CDR1 is MGHRA and CDR2 is YSYEKL.

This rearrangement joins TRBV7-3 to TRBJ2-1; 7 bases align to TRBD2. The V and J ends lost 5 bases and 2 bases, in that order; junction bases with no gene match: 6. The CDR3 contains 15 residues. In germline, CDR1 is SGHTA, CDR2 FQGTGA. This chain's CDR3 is CASSPGGGPYNEQFF. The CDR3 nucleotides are TGTGCCAGCAGCCCCGGCGGGGGTCCCTACAATGAGCAGTTCTTC.

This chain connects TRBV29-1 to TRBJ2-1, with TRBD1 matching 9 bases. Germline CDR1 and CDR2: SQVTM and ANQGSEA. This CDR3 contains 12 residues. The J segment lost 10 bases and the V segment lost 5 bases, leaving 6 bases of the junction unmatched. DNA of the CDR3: TGCAGCGTTTTACAGGGGGCCTGGGAGCAGTTCTTC. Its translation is CSVLQGAWEQFF.

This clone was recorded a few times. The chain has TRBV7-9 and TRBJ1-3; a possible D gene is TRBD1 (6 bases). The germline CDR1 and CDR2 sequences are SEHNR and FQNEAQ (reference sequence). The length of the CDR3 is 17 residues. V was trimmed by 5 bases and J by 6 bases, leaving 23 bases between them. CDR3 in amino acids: CASSGNVADSDVNTIYF. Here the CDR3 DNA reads TGTGCCAGCAGCGGGAATGTAGCGGACAGCGATGTAAACACCATATATTTT.

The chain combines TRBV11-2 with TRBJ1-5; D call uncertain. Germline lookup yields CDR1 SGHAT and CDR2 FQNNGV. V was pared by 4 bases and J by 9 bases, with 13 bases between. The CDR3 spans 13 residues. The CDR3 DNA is TGTGCCAGCAGCTCCCTCGCCAGCGGGCCCCAGCATTTT. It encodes CASSSLASGPQHF.

CDR3 residues: CASSLRTGTDSPLHF. DNA for the CDR3: TGCGCCAGCAGCTTGCGAACAGGTACGGATTCACCCCTCCACTTT. V usage is TRBV5-1 and J usage is TRBJ1-6; tentatively, D is TRBD1 (5 bases). The germline V gene encodes CDR1 SGHRS and CDR2 YFSETQ. V was cut by 1 base and J by 8 bases, with 13 bases left in between. CDR3 length: 15 amino acids.

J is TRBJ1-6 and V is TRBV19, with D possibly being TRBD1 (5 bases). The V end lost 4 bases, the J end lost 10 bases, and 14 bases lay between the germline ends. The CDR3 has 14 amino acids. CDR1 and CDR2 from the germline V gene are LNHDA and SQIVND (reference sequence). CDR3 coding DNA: TGTGCCAGTAGTAGCGGGGACCACTGGTCACCCCTCCACTTT. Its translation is CASSSGDHWSPLHF.

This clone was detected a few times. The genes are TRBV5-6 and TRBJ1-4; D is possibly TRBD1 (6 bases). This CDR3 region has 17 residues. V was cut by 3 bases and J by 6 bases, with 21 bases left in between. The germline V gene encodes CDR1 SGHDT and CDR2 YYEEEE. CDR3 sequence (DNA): TGTGCCAGCAGCTCTTCCTCTCAGGGGATAATGGATGAAAAACTGTTTTTT. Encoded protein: CASSSSSQGIMDEKLFF.

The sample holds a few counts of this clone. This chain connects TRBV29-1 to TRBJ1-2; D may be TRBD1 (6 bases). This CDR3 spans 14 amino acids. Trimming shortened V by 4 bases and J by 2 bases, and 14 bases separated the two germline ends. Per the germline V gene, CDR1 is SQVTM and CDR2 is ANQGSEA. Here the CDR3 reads CSVGPQGENYGYTF. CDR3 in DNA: TGCAGCGTTGGCCCACAGGGAGAGAACTATGGCTACACCTTC.

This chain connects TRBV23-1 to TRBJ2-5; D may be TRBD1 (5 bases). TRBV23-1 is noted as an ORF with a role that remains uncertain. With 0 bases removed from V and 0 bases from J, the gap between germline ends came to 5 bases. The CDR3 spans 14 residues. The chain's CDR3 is CASSQSTDQETQYF. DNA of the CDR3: TGCGCCAGCAGTCAATCGACAGACCAAGAGACCCAGTACTTC.

CDR3 sequence (DNA): TGCGCCAGCAGCCAAGAACCCGTTGGGACTGAAGCTTTCTTT. Protein product: CASSQEPVGTEAFF. This chain links TRBV4-1 with TRBJ1-1; D remains ambiguous. Germline V lookup: CDR1 MGHRA, CDR2 YSYEKL. The CDR3 loop spans 14 amino acids. Between the trimmed V and J ends, which lost 0 bases and 5 bases, there was a span of 10 bases.

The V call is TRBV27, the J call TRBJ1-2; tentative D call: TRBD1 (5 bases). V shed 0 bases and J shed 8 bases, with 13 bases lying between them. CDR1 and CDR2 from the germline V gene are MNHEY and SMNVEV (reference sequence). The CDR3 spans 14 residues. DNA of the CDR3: TGTGCCAGCAGTTTATCGGCTCAGGGCCGCGGCTACACCTTC. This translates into CASSLSAQGRGYTF.

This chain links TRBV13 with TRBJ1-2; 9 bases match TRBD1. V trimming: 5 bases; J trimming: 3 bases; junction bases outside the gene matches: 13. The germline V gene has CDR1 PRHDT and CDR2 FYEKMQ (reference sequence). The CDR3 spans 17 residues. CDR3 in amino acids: CASSDDGTGFLDYGYTF. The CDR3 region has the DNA TGTGCCAGCAGCGATGACGGGACAGGGTTTTTAGACTATGGCTACACCTTC.

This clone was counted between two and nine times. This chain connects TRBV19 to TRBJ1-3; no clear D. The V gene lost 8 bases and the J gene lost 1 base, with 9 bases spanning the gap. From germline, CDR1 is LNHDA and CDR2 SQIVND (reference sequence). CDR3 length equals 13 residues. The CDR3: CASRDLSGNTIYF. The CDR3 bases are TGTGCCAGTCGTGACCTATCTGGAAACACCATATATTTT.

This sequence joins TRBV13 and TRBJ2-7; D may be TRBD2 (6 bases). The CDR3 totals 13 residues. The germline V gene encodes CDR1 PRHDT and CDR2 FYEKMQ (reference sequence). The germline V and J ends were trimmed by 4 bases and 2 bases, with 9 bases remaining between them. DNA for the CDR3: TGTGCCAGCAGCTCAGGGAGGCCCTACGAGCAGTACTTC. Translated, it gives CASSSGRPYEQYF.